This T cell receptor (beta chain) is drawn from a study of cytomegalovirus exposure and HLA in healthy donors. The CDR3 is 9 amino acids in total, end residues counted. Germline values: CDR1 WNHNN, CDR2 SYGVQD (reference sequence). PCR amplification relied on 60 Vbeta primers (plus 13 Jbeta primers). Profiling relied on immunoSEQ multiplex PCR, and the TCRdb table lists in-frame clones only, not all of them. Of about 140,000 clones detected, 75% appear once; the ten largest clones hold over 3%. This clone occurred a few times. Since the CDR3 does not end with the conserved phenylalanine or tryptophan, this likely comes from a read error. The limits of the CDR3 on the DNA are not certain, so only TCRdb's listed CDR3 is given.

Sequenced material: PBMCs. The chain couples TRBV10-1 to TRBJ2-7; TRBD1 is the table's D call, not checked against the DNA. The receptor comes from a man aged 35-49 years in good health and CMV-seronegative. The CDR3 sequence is CATLNGGQS.